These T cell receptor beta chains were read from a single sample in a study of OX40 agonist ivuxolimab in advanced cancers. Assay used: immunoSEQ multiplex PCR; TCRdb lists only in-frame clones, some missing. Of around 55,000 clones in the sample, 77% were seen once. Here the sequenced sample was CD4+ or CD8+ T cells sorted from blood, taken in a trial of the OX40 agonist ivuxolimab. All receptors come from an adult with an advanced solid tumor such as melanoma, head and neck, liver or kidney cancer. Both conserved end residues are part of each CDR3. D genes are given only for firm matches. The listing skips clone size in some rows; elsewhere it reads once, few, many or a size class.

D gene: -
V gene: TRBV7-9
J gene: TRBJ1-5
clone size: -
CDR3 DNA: TGTGCCAGCAGCTTACGGGGGGAGCAGCCCCAGCATTTT
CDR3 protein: CASSLRGEQPQHF

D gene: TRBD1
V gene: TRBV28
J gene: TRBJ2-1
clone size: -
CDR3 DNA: TGTGCCAGCAGCCCAGGCGGGACAGGTGGGAATGAGCAGTTCTTC
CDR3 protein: CASSPGGTGGNEQFF

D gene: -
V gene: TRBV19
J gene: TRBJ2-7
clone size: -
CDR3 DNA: TGTGCCAGTAGCCCGGTGGGTGGAGGGCGGCAGTACTTC
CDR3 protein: CASSPVGGGRQYF

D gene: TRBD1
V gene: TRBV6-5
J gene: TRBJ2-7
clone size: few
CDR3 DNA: TGTGCCAGCAGTCCCTACAACAGGGGGCAATACGAGCAGTACTTC
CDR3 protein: CASSPYNRGQYEQYF

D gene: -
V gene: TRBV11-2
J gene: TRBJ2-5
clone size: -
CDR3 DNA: TGTGCCAGCAGCTTAGATCTTGTCGCGTTGAGGGCCCAGTACTTC
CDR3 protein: CASSLDLVALRAQYF

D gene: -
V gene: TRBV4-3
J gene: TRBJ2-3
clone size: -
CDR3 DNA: TGCGCCAGCAGCCAAGTGGGCGCGTCCACAGATACGCAGTATTTT
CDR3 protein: CASSQVGASTDTQYF

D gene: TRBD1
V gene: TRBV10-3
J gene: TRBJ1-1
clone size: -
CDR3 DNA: TGTGCCATCAGTGAAAACCGGATCCAGGGGGCGGACACTGAAGCTTTCTTT
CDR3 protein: CAISENRIQGADTEAFF

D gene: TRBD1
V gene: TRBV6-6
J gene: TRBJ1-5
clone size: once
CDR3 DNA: TGTGCCAGCAGCCAGACAGGGGCCGATCAGCCCCAGCATTTT
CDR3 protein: CASSQTGADQPQHF

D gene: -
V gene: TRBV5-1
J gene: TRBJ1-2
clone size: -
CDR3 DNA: TGCGCCAGCAGCTTGGAGGGGTTAGGTGGCTACACCTTC
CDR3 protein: CASSLEGLGGYTF

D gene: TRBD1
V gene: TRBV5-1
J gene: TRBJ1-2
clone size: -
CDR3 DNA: TGCGCCAGCAGCCCCGAGGGGGCGTTTGGCTACACCTTC
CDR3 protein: CASSPEGAFGYTF

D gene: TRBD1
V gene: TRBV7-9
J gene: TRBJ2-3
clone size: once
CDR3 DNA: TGTGCCAGCAGCTTGACAGCAGGGGGTACAGATACGCAGTATTTT
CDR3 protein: CASSLTAGGTDTQYF

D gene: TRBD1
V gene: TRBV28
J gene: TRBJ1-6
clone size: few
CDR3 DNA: TGTGCCAGCAGTTTATGGGGGACAGGGGTGGGGAATTCACCCCTCCACTTT
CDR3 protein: CASSLWGTGVGNSPLHF

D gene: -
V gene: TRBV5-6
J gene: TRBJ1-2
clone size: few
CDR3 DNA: TGTGCCAGCAGCTTGTTAGGGCAGGGCCTAAACTATGGCTACACCTTC
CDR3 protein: CASSLLGQGLNYGYTF

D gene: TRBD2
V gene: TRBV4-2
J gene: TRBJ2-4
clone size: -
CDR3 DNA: TGTGCCAGCAGCCAAGATCTAGCGGGAGGGGCAAAGGACATTCAGTACTTC
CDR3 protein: CASSQDLAGGAKDIQYF

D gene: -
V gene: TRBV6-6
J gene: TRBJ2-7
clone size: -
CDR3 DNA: TGTGCCAGCAGTTACAAGGGGAACTACGAGCAGTACTTC
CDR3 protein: CASSYKGNYEQYF

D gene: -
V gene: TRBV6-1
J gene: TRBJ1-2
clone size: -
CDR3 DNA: TGTGCCAGCAGTGAAGCCTTGGTGGGCTATGGCTACACCTTC
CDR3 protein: CASSEALVGYGYTF

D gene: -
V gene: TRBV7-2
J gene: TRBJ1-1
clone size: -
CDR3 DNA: TGTGCCAGCAGCTTAGATCCCAGGGGCGCAGAAGCTTTCTTT
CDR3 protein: CASSLDPRGAEAFF

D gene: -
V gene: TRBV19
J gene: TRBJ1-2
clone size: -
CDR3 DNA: TGTGCCAGCTCGTTGAGGGGTGACTATGGCTACACCTTC
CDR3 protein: CASSLRGDYGYTF

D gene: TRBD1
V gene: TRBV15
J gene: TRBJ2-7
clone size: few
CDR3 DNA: TGTGCCACCAGCAGAGATGGGACAGCTAGCTCCTACGAGCAGTACTTC
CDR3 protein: CATSRDGTASSYEQYF

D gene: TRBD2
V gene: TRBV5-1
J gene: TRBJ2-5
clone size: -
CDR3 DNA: TGCGCCAGCAGCTTGGCCAGTAGCGGGAGTAACAAAGAGACCCAGTACTTC
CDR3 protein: CASSLASSGSNKETQYF

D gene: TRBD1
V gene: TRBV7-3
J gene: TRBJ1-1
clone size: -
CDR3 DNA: TGTGCCAGCAGCTTATCCACAGGGGCGAACACTGAAGCTTTCTTT
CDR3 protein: CASSLSTGANTEAFF

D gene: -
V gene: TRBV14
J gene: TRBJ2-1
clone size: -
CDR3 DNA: TGTGCCAGCAGCCAACAGGCAACTAGCTGGGGAAATGAGCAGTTCTTC
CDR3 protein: CASSQQATSWGNEQFF

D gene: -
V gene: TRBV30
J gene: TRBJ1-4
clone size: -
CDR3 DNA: TGTGCCTGGAGTCCCGATCGACAGGCCTTTAATGAAAAACTGTTTTTT
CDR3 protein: CAWSPDRQAFNEKLFF

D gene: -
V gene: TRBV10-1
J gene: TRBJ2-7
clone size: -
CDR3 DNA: TGCGCCAGCAGTGAGCCGGGCCAGTGGCAGTACTTC
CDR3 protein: CASSEPGQWQYF

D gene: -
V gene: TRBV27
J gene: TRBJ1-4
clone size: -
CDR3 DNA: TGTGCCAGCAGTTTATCTATGGACAGCCCTAATGAAAAACTGTTTTTT
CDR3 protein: CASSLSMDSPNEKLFF

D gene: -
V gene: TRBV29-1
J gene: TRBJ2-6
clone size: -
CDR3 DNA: TGCAGCGTCGCCCCCTTCTCTGGGGCCAACGTCCTGACTTTC
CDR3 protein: CSVAPFSGANVLTF

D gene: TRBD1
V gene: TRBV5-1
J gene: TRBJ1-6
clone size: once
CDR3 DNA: TGCGCCAGCAGCCCTGGACAGGGGGCTTCACCCCTCCACTTT
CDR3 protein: CASSPGQGASPLHF

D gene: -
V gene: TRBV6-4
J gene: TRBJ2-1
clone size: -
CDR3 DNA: TGTGCCAGCAGCCACAGGGGGGGGTACAATGAGCAGTTCTTC
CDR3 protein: CASSHRGGYNEQFF

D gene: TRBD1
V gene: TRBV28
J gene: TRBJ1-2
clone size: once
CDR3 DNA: TGTGCCAGCAGTTTAACGGGGAAGGACAGGGGACCCTACACCTTC
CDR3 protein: CASSLTGKDRGPYTF

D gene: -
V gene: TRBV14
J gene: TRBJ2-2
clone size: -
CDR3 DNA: TGTGCCAGCAGCCAAAGGACACACACCGGGGAGCTGTTTTTT
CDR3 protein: CASSQRTHTGELFF

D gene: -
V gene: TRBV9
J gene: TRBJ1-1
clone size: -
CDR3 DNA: TGTGCCAGCAGCGTAGGGGCGGGAGGGGGGAACACTGAAGCTTTCTTT
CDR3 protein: CASSVGAGGGNTEAFF

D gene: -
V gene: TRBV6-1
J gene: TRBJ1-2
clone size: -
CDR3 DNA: TGTGCCACCGCGAAAGACGGCCCTAGGAGCTACACCTTC
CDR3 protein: CATAKDGPRSYTF

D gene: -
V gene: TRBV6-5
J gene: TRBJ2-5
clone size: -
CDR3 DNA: TGTGCCAGCAGTCCAGCCCCGGACGCGGGGGAGACCCAGTACTTC
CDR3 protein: CASSPAPDAGETQYF

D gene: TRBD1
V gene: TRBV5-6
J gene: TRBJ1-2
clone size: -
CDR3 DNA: TGTGCCAGCAGCTTGGTGGACAGGGACAATGGCTACACCTTC
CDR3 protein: CASSLVDRDNGYTF

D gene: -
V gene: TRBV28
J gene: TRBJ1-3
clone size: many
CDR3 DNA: TGTGCCAGCAGTTCACCGCAATCCTCTGGAAACACCATATATTTT
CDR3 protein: CASSSPQSSGNTIYF

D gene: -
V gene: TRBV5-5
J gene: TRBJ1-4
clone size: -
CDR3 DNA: TGTGCCAGCAGCGCGAACAGGGCGCTTAATGAAAAACTGTTTTTT
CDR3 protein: CASSANRALNEKLFF

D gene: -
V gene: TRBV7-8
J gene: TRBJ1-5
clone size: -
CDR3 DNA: TGTGCCAGCAGCAAAGCCCAGGGTTGGAATCAGCCCCAGCATTTT
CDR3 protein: CASSKAQGWNQPQHF

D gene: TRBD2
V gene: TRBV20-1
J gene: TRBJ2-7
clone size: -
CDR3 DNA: TGCAGTGCCGCGGGAGCCTACGAGCAGTACTTC
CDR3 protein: CSAAGAYEQYF

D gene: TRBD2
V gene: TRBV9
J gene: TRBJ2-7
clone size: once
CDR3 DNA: TGTGCCAGCAGCAAACGACTAGCGGGAGGGCCTTACGAGCAGTACTTC
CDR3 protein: CASSKRLAGGPYEQYF

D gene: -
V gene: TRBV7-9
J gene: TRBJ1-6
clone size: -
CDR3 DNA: TGTGCCAGCAGCTTAGACGTCAGAAATTCACCCCTCCACTTT
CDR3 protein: CASSLDVRNSPLHF

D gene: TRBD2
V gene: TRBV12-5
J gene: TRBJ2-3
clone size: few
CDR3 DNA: TGTGCTAGTGGCCCGGGACTAGCGGGGGCCACAGATACGCAGTATTTT
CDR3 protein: CASGPGLAGATDTQYF

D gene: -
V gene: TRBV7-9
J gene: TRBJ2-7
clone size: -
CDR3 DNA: TGTGCCAGCACCCTTAGCGGAGTACAGTACGAGCAGTACTTC
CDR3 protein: CASTLSGVQYEQYF

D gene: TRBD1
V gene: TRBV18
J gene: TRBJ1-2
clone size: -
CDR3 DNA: TGTGCCAGCTCACCGGGGGACAGGCCTAACTATGGCTACACCTTC
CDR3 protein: CASSPGDRPNYGYTF

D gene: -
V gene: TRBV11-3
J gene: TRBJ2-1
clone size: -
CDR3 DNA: TGTGCCAGCAGCTTAAACAATGAGCAGTTCTTC
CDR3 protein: CASSLNNEQFF

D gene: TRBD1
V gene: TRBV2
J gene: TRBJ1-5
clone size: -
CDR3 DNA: TGTGCCAGCAGTTCGGACAGGGGGGGTTATAGCAATCAGCCCCAGCATTTT
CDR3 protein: CASSSDRGGYSNQPQHF

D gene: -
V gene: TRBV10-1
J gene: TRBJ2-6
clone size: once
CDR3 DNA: TGCGCCAGCAGTCCAGATAGCTCTGGGGCCAACGTCCTGACTTTC
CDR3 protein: CASSPDSSGANVLTF

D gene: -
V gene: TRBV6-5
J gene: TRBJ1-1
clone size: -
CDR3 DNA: TGTGCCAGCAGTTATAGGCAGGGAGAAACTGAAGCTTTCTTT
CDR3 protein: CASSYRQGETEAFF

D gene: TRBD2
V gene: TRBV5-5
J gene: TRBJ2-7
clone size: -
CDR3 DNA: TGTGCCAGCAGCTTCGAGCGGGGGAGCTCCTACGAGCAGTACTTC
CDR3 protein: CASSFERGSSYEQYF

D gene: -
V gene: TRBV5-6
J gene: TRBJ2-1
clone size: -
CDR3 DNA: TGTGCCAGCAGCTTGGCTTGGGAGCCACAGTACAATGAGCAGTTCTTC
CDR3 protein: CASSLAWEPQYNEQFF

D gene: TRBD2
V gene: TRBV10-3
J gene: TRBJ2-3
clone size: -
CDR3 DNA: TGTGCCATCAGTGAGCCACTAGCGGGAGGACGATCTAGCACAGATACGCAGTATTTT
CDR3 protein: CAISEPLAGGRSSTDTQYF

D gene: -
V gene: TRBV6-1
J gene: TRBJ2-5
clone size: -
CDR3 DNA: TGTGCCAGCAGTGAAACGGAGACCCAGTACTTC
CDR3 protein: CASSETETQYF

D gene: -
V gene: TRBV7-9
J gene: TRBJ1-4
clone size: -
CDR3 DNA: TGTGCCAGCAGCTTAGTTTTACAGTCTAATGAAAAACTGTTTTTT
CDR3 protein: CASSLVLQSNEKLFF

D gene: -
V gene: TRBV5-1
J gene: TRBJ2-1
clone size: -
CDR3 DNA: TGCGCCAGCATCCTGGGTGGGGCTGCCTACAATGAGCAGTTCTTC
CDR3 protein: CASILGGAAYNEQFF